Listed here is a single TCR beta chain. Antigen: not known. The entry originates in a study of CD8 T cells in Susac syndrome. The study, taken as a whole, reports: A relatively small number of individuals underwent TCR sequencing and HLA analysis.

cDNA came from roughly 0.47 to 1 ug RNA primed by random hexamers. Amplification of TCR beta CDR3 across 54 Vbeta and 13 Jbeta was performed with immunoSEQ multiplex PCR. From the immunoSEQ multiplex PCR reads, TCRdb called clonotypes with MiXCR, one entry per CDR3 protein. The sample has approximately 120,000 distinct CDR3 sequences; roughly 91% are singletons. V lost 6 bases, J lost 5 bases, and 17 bases lay in between. The CDR3 covers 16 residues. From germline, CDR1 is MNHEY and CDR2 SVGEGT. Sequencing of TCR beta was undertaken in CD8+ and CD4+ T cells derived from blood. Negative isolation yielded CD4+ and CD8+ T cells, and FACS enriched TEMRA cells.

The TCR originated in a human donor in good health. V gene TRBV6-2 or TRBV6-3 combines with J gene TRBJ1-6, with D perhaps matching TRBD1 (6 bases). Sequenced input: CD4+ T cells from PBMCs. The DNA for the CDR3 is TGTGCCAGCAGCCGATACCCGGGACAAGATAATTCACCCCTCCACTTT. Its protein is CASSRYPGQDNSPLHF.